Included here is one T cell receptor beta chain sequence, with context. Antigen specificity is unknown. The data originate from a study of ipilimumab plus nivolumab after autologous stem cell transplantation. The germline V gene encodes CDR1 SGDLS and CDR2 YYNGEE. This CDR3 has 15 amino acids. The trim removed 6 bases at V and 4 bases at J, leaving 10 bases unmatched. Regarding the study as a whole: Per the authors, repertoire, Treg and microbiota data justify further study.

Starting 14 to 28 days after autologous transplant, ipilimumab 1 mg/kg was given. Patients received nivolumab 3 mg/kg at weeks 1, 4, 7, 10, then fortnightly to week 26. TCRdb's copy holds only in-frame clones and misses some; the assay was immunoSEQ multiplex PCR. The sample holds about 9,700 clones, under 85% seen once. The material sequenced was PBMCs, taken in a trial of ipilimumab plus nivolumab as post-transplant consolidation. The chain is built from TRBV9 and TRBJ2-1; TRBD1 agrees at 7 bases. The receptor was isolated from a male donor with diffuse large B-cell lymphoma. In nucleotides, the CDR3 is TGTGCCAGCAACCCCGACAGGGAAGGGTACAATGAGCAGTTCTTC. Its protein product is CASNPDREGYNEQFF. Combining the CDR3 with reference TRBV9 and TRBJ2-1 gives the whole variable domain DSGVTQTPKHLITATGQRVTLRCSPRSGDLSVYWYQQSLDQGLQFLIQYYNGEERAKGNILERFSAQQFPDLHSELNLSSLELGDSALYFCASNPDREGYNEQFFGPGTRLTVL.